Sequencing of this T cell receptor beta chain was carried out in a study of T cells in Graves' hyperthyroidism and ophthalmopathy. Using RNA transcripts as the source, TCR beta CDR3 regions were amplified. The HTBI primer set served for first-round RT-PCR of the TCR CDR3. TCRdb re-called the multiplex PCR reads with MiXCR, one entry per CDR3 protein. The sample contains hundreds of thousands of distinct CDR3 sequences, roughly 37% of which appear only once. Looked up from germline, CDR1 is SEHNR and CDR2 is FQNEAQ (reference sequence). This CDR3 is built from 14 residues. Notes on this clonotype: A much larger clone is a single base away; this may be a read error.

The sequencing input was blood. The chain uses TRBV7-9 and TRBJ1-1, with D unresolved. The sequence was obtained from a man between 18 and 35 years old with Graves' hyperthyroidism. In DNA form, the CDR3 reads TGCGCCAGCAGCCAAGAGGGCCGCCACACTGAAGCTTTCTTT. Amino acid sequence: CASSQEGRHTEAFF.